This T cell receptor (beta chain) came from a study of CD8+CD57+ T cells in acquired aplastic anemia. Study-level results: Patients shared 25 to 35 CD8+ CDR3 sequences with controls.

Germline loops: CDR1 DFQATT, CDR2 SNEGSKA (reference sequence). The length of the CDR3 is 14 residues. V was cut by 6 bases and J by 1 base, with 15 bases left in between. As to this clonotype: Its antigen is unidentified.

Sequencing involved patients with CD8+CD57+ cell expansion previously shown by flow cytometry. In all patients, the disease was severe acquired aplastic anemia. Template material for TCR beta VDJ and CDR3 profiling consisted of genomic DNA. Using its own MiXCR run on the reads, TCRdb lists one record per CDR3 protein. The sample consists of around 200,000 distinct CDR3 sequences, roughly 65% of them appearing once. The sample was sorted CD4+, CD8+, or CD8+CD57+ T cells (not recorded which) from PBMCs. The receptor comes from a human donor with aplastic anemia. The V and J genes are TRBV20-1 and TRBJ1-1; D remains unclear. CDR3 bases: TGCAGTGCCCGACGTTTCCGTACGAACACTGAAGCTTTCTTT. Residues: CSARRFRTNTEAFF.